Reported below is one TCR beta chain. What it binds is unknown. These data come from a study of siplizumab effects on memory and regulatory T cells. Regarding the study as a whole: Roughly 80-95% of proliferating clones (CD4+ or CD8+) could not be assigned a naive or memory phenotype.

V was shortened by 6 bases and J by 3 bases, with 9 bases between the two germline ends. The CDR3 consists of 13 residues. Per germline, CDR1 MNHEY and CDR2 SMNVEV (reference sequence). Clones were read by immunoSEQ multiplex PCR, and TCRdb kept only the in-frame ones, dropping some. The data show tens of thousands of clones, with over 85% seen just once and 5.5% to 7.5% held by the top ten. The sequence derives from a human donor in good health. The material sequenced was CD8+ T cells sorted from blood. This sequence joins TRBV27 and TRBJ2-1; unclear D gene. The CDR3 protein is CASRLRSYNEQFF. The CDR3 region has the DNA TGTGCCAGCAGGTTGCGAAGCTACAATGAGCAGTTCTTC.